This section outlines one TCR beta chain sequence together with its context. Blood CD8+ and CD4+ T cells underwent high-throughput TCR beta sequencing. It was healthy donors who served as the controls, matched for age and sex. cDNA came from roughly 0.53 to 1 ug RNA primed by random hexamers. Amplification of TCR beta CDR3 used immunoSEQ multiplex PCR across 54 Vbeta and 13 Jbeta. TCRdb used MiXCR to reprocess the immunoSEQ multiplex PCR reads, holding one entry per CDR3 protein. Counted here are roughly 200,000 distinct CDR3 sequences, approximately 95% occurring once; the ten biggest clones make up over 0.08%. The sample belongs to a study of CD8 T cells in Susac syndrome. The V and J ends lost 6 bases and 2 bases, in that order; junction bases with no gene match: 9. Germline CDR1 DFQATT, CDR2 SNEGSKA (reference sequence). This CDR3 is 14 amino acids long.

V gene TRBV20-1 combines with J gene TRBJ1-2; 7 bases line up with TRBD1. The sequenced sample was CD4+ T cells from PBMCs. This receptor was obtained from a human donor in good health. The CDR3 here is CSATGQNQNYGYTF. CDR3 bases: TGCAGTGCCACGGGACAGAACCAAAACTATGGCTACACCTTC.